This T cell receptor beta chain stems from a study of T cells expressing NK-cell markers. Study background: Repertoire data for TCR beta were derived from sorted T cells (CD3+CD56+NKG2C+, CD3+CD56+NKG2C- and CD3+CD56-NKG2C+). The sequencing cohort of eight donors included seven HCMV-seropositive individuals and one seronegative individual. Study findings and constraints: Topping the CD3+CD56-NKG2C+ fraction as well were these clonotypes, in a few donors.

Concerning this clonotype itself: Its antigen is currently unknown.

CDR1 is SGHRS, CDR2 YFSETQ, per germline. The CDR3 spans 16 residues. In generating TCR beta cDNA, 5'RACE template switching with UMIs was used. From its re-call of the 5' RACE reads, TCRdb lists each CDR3 protein once, without DNA. Its table records 200,000 to 300,000 distinct CDR3 sequences. The receptor's source is a woman aged 18-69 years in good health. This rearrangement joins TRBV5-1 to TRBJ2-2; TCRdb lists TRBD2, though no DNA is available to test this call. Sequences were obtained from blood T cells: a sorted CD56 or NKG2C T cell subset, CD4+ or CD8+ T cells, or bulk PBMC T cells (not recorded which). The CDR3 loop is CASSPLSGSWAGELFF.